The sample holds a few counts of the clone carrying this TCR beta chain. Looked up from germline, CDR1 is MGHDK and CDR2 is SYGVNS. The CDR3 length is 14 residues. With 1 base removed from V and 8 bases from J, the gap between germline ends came to 13 bases. The data belong to a study of T cell responses to AZD1222 COVID-19 vaccine. The table came from immunoSEQ multiplex PCR; TCRdb's copy has only in-frame clones and leaves some out. The repertoire holds 100,000 to 150,000 clones, with 85% to 90% as singletons. The chain has TRBV25-1 and TRBJ2-3; possible D gene TRBD2, 6 bases. This clonotype originated in an adult in good health. The sample consisted of peripheral blood, taken on day 0 of AZD1222 vaccination. The CDR3 loop is CASSESGSGVTQYF. CDR3 sequence (DNA): TGTGCCAGCAGTGAATCGGGTAGCGGCGTTACGCAGTATTTT.